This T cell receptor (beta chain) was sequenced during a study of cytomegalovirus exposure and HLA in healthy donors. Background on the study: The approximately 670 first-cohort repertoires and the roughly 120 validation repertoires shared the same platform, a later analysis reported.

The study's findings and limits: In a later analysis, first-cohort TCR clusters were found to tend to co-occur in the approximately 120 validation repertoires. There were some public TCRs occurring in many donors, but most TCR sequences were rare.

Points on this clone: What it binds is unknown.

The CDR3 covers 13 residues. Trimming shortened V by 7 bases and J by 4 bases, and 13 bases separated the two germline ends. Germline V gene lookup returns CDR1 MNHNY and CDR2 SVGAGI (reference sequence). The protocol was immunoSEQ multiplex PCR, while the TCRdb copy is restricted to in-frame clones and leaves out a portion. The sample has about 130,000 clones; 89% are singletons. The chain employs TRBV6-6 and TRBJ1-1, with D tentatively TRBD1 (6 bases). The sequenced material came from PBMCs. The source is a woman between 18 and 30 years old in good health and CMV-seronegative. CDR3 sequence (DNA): TGTGCCAGCATCCTAGGGGGTCTCACTGAAGCTTTCTTT. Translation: CASILGGLTEAFF.